The following is a T cell receptor (beta chain) sequence with its context. Its antigen remains unknown. The source of the sample is a study of cytomegalovirus exposure and HLA in healthy donors. Overall study findings and caveats: The study assumed roughly uniform donor sequencing depth for presence/absence analyses.

Donors likely had unrecorded immune exposures despite being nominally healthy when sampled. A multiplex PCR was run with 60 Vbeta primers and 13 Jbeta primers. The table came from immunoSEQ multiplex PCR; TCRdb's copy has only in-frame clones and leaves some out. Of around 90,000 clones detected, approximately 86% appear once; the ten largest clones hold approximately 10%. CDR3 length equals 14 residues. Trimming took 7 bases from V and 1 from J, leaving 13 bases between them. Germline V gene data show CDR1 as MNHNY and CDR2 as SVGAGI (reference sequence). This receptor was identified in a man aged 30-40 years in good health and CMV-seropositive. J is TRBJ1-2 and V is TRBV6-6; D is perhaps TRBD1 (6 bases). Sequencing was carried out using PBMCs. CDR3 coding DNA: TGTGCCAGCATCTCGGACAGATTTAACTATGGCTACACCTTC. Translating it yields CASISDRFNYGYTF.